This is a list of T cell receptor beta chains from one sample in a study of T-cell reconstitution after alpha-beta-depleted transplantation in children. TCRdb reanalysed the PCR reads using MiXCR and keeps one entry per CDR3 protein. The sample comprises 330,000 or so distinct CDR3 sequences, around 7.1% of which are singletons, and about 8.2% rests with the top ten. This specimen was peripheral blood, taken 360 days after TCRalphabeta/CD19-depleted stem cell transplant. Source of these receptors: a female patient aged 2-15 years who had a stem cell transplant for Fanconi anemia, so the T cells may come from the graft donor. Both conserved end residues are part of each CDR3. A D gene is named only where the DNA matches it firmly. The size of a clone is reported for some rows only, either as once, few or many, or as a class for expanded clones.

j_gene,abundance,d_gene,v_gene,CDR3aa,CDR3nt
TRBJ1-3,.,TRBD1,TRBV9,CASSVFSQGNGNTIYF,TGTGCCAGCAGCGTGTTTTCACAGGGGAACGGAAACACCATATATTTT
TRBJ2-5,few,.,TRBV19,CASSEAGASRETQYF,TGTGCCAGTAGTGAGGCCGGGGCCTCCCGGGAGACCCAGTACTTC
TRBJ2-2,many,.,TRBV15,CATSREGTGELFF,TGTGCCACCAGCAGAGAAGGGACCGGGGAGCTGTTTTTT
TRBJ2-2,many,.,TRBV27,CASSYTGSGELFF,TGTGCCAGCAGTTACACGGGGTCCGGGGAGCTGTTTTTT
TRBJ2-3,.,TRBD2,TRBV28,CASMGGGRADTQYF,TGTGCCAGCATGGGGGGAGGGCGCGCAGATACGCAGTATTTT
TRBJ2-3,many,.,TRBV5-1,CASSRGTDTDTQYF,TGCGCCAGCAGCCGAGGGACGGACACAGATACGCAGTATTTT
TRBJ2-3,few,.,TRBV15,CATSRDRGSGDTQYF,TGTGCCACCAGCAGAGATCGAGGCTCGGGAGATACGCAGTATTTT
TRBJ2-4,.,TRBD1,TRBV2,CASRGTGLYIQYF,TGTGCCAGCAGAGGGACAGGGCTGTACATTCAGTACTTC
TRBJ2-7,many,.,TRBV4-2,CASSHIRQEGAYEQYF,TGTGCCAGCAGCCATATCCGACAGGAAGGGGCCTACGAGCAGTACTTC
TRBJ2-7,many,TRBD1,TRBV5-8,CASSSGTGSVDEQYF,TGTGCCAGCAGTTCCGGGACAGGGTCTGTCGACGAGCAGTACTTC
TRBJ1-3,.,TRBD1,TRBV9,CASSFGKGQALNRRGNTIYF,TGTGCCAGCAGCTTCGGAAAGGGACAGGCCCTCAACCGTAGGGGAAACACCATATATTTT
TRBJ2-6,many,.,TRBV7-8,CASTTTIARSGANVLTF,TGTGCCAGCACTACTACTATAGCCCGCTCTGGGGCCAACGTCCTGACTTTC
TRBJ1-5,many,TRBD1,TRBV5-1,CASQQGTGANQPQHF,TGCGCCAGCCAGCAGGGGACAGGGGCTAATCAGCCCCAGCATTTT
TRBJ2-2,many,TRBD1,TRBV24-1,CATSDPRQGDTGELFF,TGTGCCACCAGTGACCCGAGACAGGGGGACACCGGGGAGCTGTTTTTT
TRBJ1-4,many,.,TRBV5-1,CASSLDRRWNEKLFF,TGCGCCAGCAGCTTGGACCGGCGGTGGAATGAAAAACTGTTTTTT
TRBJ2-3,many,.,TRBV10-3,CAIRDRLDTQYF,TGTGCCATCCGGGATCGTTTGGATACGCAGTATTTT
TRBJ2-1,.,TRBD2,TRBV5-4,CASSDPRGGYNEQFF,TGTGCCAGCAGCGACCCCCGGGGAGGGTACAATGAGCAGTTCTTC
TRBJ2-1,.,TRBD2,TRBV10-3,CAIRKAGATYNEQFF,TGTGCCATCAGGAAAGCGGGAGCAACCTACAATGAGCAGTTCTTC
TRBJ1-1,many,.,TRBV5-1,CASSPLVVGHPEAFF,TGCGCCAGCAGCCCCCTCGTGGTGGGCCACCCTGAAGCTTTCTTT
TRBJ1-6,few,.,TRBV4-3,CASSQDQGGYSPLHF,TGCGCCAGCAGCCAAGATCAGGGCGGCTATTCACCCCTCCACTTT
TRBJ1-1,many,.,TRBV10-3,CAISVGADLMNTEAFF,TGTGCCATCAGTGTAGGCGCAGATCTAATGAACACTGAAGCTTTCTTT
TRBJ1-1,.,.,TRBV19,CASTQGSPMNTEAFF,TGTGCCAGTACCCAGGGCAGCCCAATGAACACTGAAGCTTTCTTT
TRBJ1-1,many,.,TRBV5-1,CASSLQFQRNTEAFF,TGCGCCAGCAGCTTGCAGTTTCAGAGGAACACTGAAGCTTTCTTT
TRBJ1-5,few,TRBD1,TRBV2,CASMGQGGQPQHF,TGTGCCAGCATGGGACAGGGGGGTCAGCCCCAGCATTTT
TRBJ1-5,.,.,TRBV5-1,CASSLDSSNQPQHF,TGCGCCAGCAGCTTGGACAGCAGCAATCAGCCCCAGCATTTT
TRBJ2-7,many,TRBD1,TRBV9,CASSVSPGQLYEQYF,TGTGCCAGCAGCGTATCTCCGGGACAGCTATACGAGCAGTACTTC
TRBJ2-7,many,.,TRBV5-1,CASSFRDDYEQYF,TGCGCCAGCAGCTTCCGCGATGACTACGAGCAGTACTTC
TRBJ1-6,many,.,TRBV5-1,CASSPGTTTFHRSPLHF,TGCGCCAGCAGCCCCGGGACAACGACCTTCCATCGTTCACCCCTCCACTTT
TRBJ2-4,.,TRBD1,TRBV11-1,CASSVGQTGGKLAKNIQYF,TGTGCCAGCAGCGTAGGGCAAACAGGGGGCAAACTAGCCAAAAACATTCAGTACTTC
TRBJ2-1,many,.,TRBV12-3/TRBV12-4,CASSLVQGRNNEQFF,TGTGCCAGCAGTTTAGTACAGGGGAGGAACAATGAGCAGTTCTTC
TRBJ2-2,many,TRBD1,TRBV24-1,CATSDSTGGSYTGELFF,TGTGCCACCAGTGACAGTACAGGGGGCTCGTACACCGGGGAGCTGTTTTTT
TRBJ1-1,many,.,TRBV20-1,CSARRDREAFF,TGCAGTGCACGCAGAGATCGTGAAGCTTTCTTT
TRBJ1-4,many,.,TRBV7-8,CASKSAGLATNEKLFF,TGTGCCAGCAAATCGGCAGGACTAGCAACTAATGAAAAACTGTTTTTT
TRBJ2-5,few,TRBD2,TRBV5-1,CASSLVRGGVETQYF,TGCGCCAGCAGCTTGGTCCGGGGGGGCGTGGAGACCCAGTACTTC
TRBJ2-1,many,.,TRBV29-1,CSVEDTLQGDEQFF,TGCAGCGTTGAAGACACCCTACAGGGCGATGAGCAGTTCTTC
TRBJ2-2,.,.,TRBV7-7,CATGDTGELFF,TGTGCCACGGGGGACACCGGGGAGCTGTTTTTT
TRBJ2-7,many,TRBD2,TRBV29-1,CSVGPTSGGYEQYF,TGCAGCGTTGGGCCCACTAGCGGGGGCTACGAGCAGTACTTC
TRBJ2-4,.,TRBD1,TRBV19,CASSIVGRGAKNIQYF,TGTGCCAGTAGTATAGTGGGCAGGGGGGCCAAAAACATTCAGTACTTC
TRBJ2-1,many,TRBD1,TRBV9,CASSVVGTGVNEQFF,TGTGCCAGCAGCGTAGTGGGGACAGGGGTCAATGAGCAGTTCTTC
TRBJ2-5,many,TRBD2,TRBV20-1,CSARDPGTSQETQYF,TGCAGTGCTAGAGACCCCGGGACTAGTCAAGAGACCCAGTACTTC
TRBJ2-2,.,TRBD1,TRBV2,CASSWTGGSGELFF,TGTGCCAGCAGTTGGACAGGGGGCAGCGGGGAGCTGTTTTTT
TRBJ2-1,.,TRBD2,TRBV7-2,CASSLVGGWNEQFF,TGTGCCAGCAGCTTAGTCGGGGGGTGGAATGAGCAGTTCTTC
TRBJ2-5,many,.,TRBV12-3/TRBV12-4,CASNARGRWTQYF,TGTGCCAGCAATGCGCGGGGGCGTTGGACCCAGTACTTC
TRBJ2-1,.,TRBD2,TRBV6-1,CASRPRRALAGGNEQFF,TGTGCCAGCAGACCACGTCGTGCCCTAGCGGGAGGGAATGAGCAGTTCTTC
TRBJ2-5,many,.,TRBV12-3/TRBV12-4,CASSLGPAAETQYF,TGTGCCAGCAGTTTAGGTCCGGCGGCGGAGACCCAGTACTTC
TRBJ2-5,.,.,TRBV9,CASSVWGQPQETQYF,TGTGCCAGCAGCGTGTGGGGCCAGCCCCAAGAGACCCAGTACTTC
TRBJ2-7,many,TRBD2,TRBV7-9,CASSLAGGDYEQYF,TGTGCCAGCAGCTTAGCCGGGGGGGACTACGAGCAGTACTTC
TRBJ2-7,.,TRBD2,TRBV14,CASSQGLAGASWYEQYF,TGTGCCAGCAGCCAAGGACTAGCGGGGGCATCTTGGTACGAGCAGTACTTC
TRBJ2-2,.,TRBD1,TRBV6-1,CASRSTGTGAFAGELFF,TGTGCCAGCAGGTCAACCGGGACAGGGGCCTTCGCCGGGGAGCTGTTTTTT
TRBJ1-1,many,TRBD1,TRBV25-1,CASQGVSGTGNTEAFF,TGTGCCAGCCAAGGAGTATCCGGGACAGGGAACACTGAAGCTTTCTTT
TRBJ2-1,many,.,TRBV12-3/TRBV12-4,CASSLFGAFVNEQFF,TGTGCCAGCAGTTTGTTCGGGGCGTTCGTGAATGAGCAGTTCTTC
TRBJ2-7,many,.,TRBV28,CASSLGQGYEQYF,TGTGCCAGCAGTTTGGGCCAGGGTTACGAGCAGTACTTC
TRBJ2-5,many,TRBD2,TRBV7-6,CASSGSGGLLGETQYF,TGTGCCAGCAGCGGTAGCGGGGGTCTTTTGGGAGAGACCCAGTACTTC
TRBJ1-1,few,.,TRBV18,CASSPPTREAFF,TGTGCCAGCTCACCTCCGACGAGGGAAGCTTTCTTT